The rows below give T cell receptor beta chains drawn from one sample of a study of shared clonotypes between healthy human individuals. TCRdb's table, derived via immunoSEQ multiplex PCR, lists solely in-frame clones and lacks some. The sample holds about 610,000 clones, approximately 96% seen once. Material: naive CD8+ T cells sorted from blood. These TCRs come from a woman aged 30 to 39 in good health. Each CDR3 is given with its conserved first and last residue. Each record gives: J gene, V gene, clone size, D gene, CDR3 protein, CDR3 DNA. D genes are given only for firm matches. Some rows have no size entry. The others give once, few or many, or a class for an expanded clone.

J gene: TRBJ1-1; V gene: TRBV2; clone size: few; D gene: .; CDR3 protein: CASSMNTEAFF; CDR3 DNA: TGTGCCAGCAGCATGAACACTGAAGCTTTCTTT
J gene: TRBJ2-2; V gene: TRBV5-4; clone size: once; D gene: TRBD2; CDR3 protein: CASSQFERGNTGELFF; CDR3 DNA: TGTGCCAGCAGCCAATTTGAGCGGGGGAACACCGGGGAGCTGTTTTTT
J gene: TRBJ1-5; V gene: TRBV28; clone size: once; D gene: .; CDR3 protein: CASSFRRGKPQHF; CDR3 DNA: TGTGCCAGCAGTTTCCGACGGGGCAAGCCCCAGCATTTT
J gene: TRBJ2-5; V gene: TRBV23-1; clone size: .; D gene: .; CDR3 protein: CASSRPGRWREQYF; CDR3 DNA: TGCGCCAGCAGTCGTCCGGGACGGTGGAGAGAGCAGTACTTC
J gene: TRBJ1-3; V gene: TRBV7-6; clone size: .; D gene: .; CDR3 protein: CASSSLGEDGNTIYF; CDR3 DNA: TGTGCCAGCAGCTCCCTTGGGGAGGATGGAAACACCATATATTTT
J gene: TRBJ1-3; V gene: TRBV7-9; clone size: .; D gene: TRBD1; CDR3 protein: CASSSDRGRNTIYF; CDR3 DNA: TGTGCCAGCAGCTCGGACAGGGGTCGAAACACCATATATTTT
J gene: TRBJ1-1; V gene: TRBV9; clone size: .; D gene: .; CDR3 protein: CASSDGGVKGGALNTEAFF; CDR3 DNA: TGTGCCAGCAGCGACGGTGGGGTTAAAGGCGGGGCTCTGAACACTGAAGCTTTCTTT
J gene: TRBJ1-1; V gene: TRBV28; clone size: .; D gene: .; CDR3 protein: CASSLSGGLGTEAFF; CDR3 DNA: TGTGCCAGCAGTTTATCCGGGGGGCTCGGCACTGAAGCTTTCTTT
J gene: TRBJ1-1; V gene: TRBV4-1; clone size: .; D gene: .; CDR3 protein: CASSQEGGGGPEAFF; CDR3 DNA: TGCGCCAGCAGCCAAGAGGGCGGAGGGGGACCTGAAGCTTTCTTT
J gene: TRBJ1-1; V gene: TRBV9; clone size: .; D gene: .; CDR3 protein: CASSVGGSTEAFF; CDR3 DNA: TGTGCCAGCAGCGTAGGTGGAAGCACTGAAGCTTTCTTT
J gene: TRBJ1-5; V gene: TRBV27; clone size: .; D gene: .; CDR3 protein: CASSLSGGLSNQPQHF; CDR3 DNA: TGTGCCAGCAGTTTATCGGGAGGACTTAGCAATCAGCCCCAGCATTTT
J gene: TRBJ1-5; V gene: TRBV19; clone size: .; D gene: .; CDR3 protein: CASSPAGDSNQPQHF; CDR3 DNA: TGTGCCAGTAGTCCGGCAGGAGATAGCAATCAGCCCCAGCATTTT
J gene: TRBJ2-7; V gene: TRBV11-2; clone size: .; D gene: .; CDR3 protein: CASSLETDYEQYF; CDR3 DNA: TGTGCCAGCAGCTTAGAGACAGACTACGAGCAGTACTTC
J gene: TRBJ2-7; V gene: TRBV9; clone size: .; D gene: .; CDR3 protein: CASSSGRSYEQYF; CDR3 DNA: TGTGCCAGCAGTTCAGGACGGAGTTACGAGCAGTACTTC
J gene: TRBJ2-7; V gene: TRBV19; clone size: .; D gene: .; CDR3 protein: CASSPRGQKYEQYF; CDR3 DNA: TGTGCCAGTAGCCCGCGGGGACAGAAATACGAGCAGTACTTC
J gene: TRBJ2-7; V gene: TRBV27; clone size: .; D gene: .; CDR3 protein: CASSLSSVTYEQYF; CDR3 DNA: TGTGCCAGCAGTTTATCTTCTGTGACCTACGAGCAGTACTTC
J gene: TRBJ1-5; V gene: TRBV28; clone size: .; D gene: TRBD1; CDR3 protein: CASSSRTGINQPQHF; CDR3 DNA: TGTGCCAGCAGTTCCCGGACAGGAATAAATCAGCCCCAGCATTTT
J gene: TRBJ2-3; V gene: TRBV27; clone size: .; D gene: .; CDR3 protein: CASSFGLPADTQYF; CDR3 DNA: TGTGCCAGCAGTTTCGGACTACCGGCAGATACGCAGTATTTT
J gene: TRBJ1-2; V gene: TRBV4-2; clone size: once; D gene: .; CDR3 protein: CASSPDPLGSPYGYTF; CDR3 DNA: TGTGCCAGCAGCCCCGACCCTTTGGGGTCCCCCTATGGCTACACCTTC
J gene: TRBJ2-1; V gene: TRBV5-6; clone size: .; D gene: .; CDR3 protein: CASSLRLVFYNEQFF; CDR3 DNA: TGTGCCAGCAGCCTACGACTAGTGTTCTACAATGAGCAGTTCTTC
J gene: TRBJ1-3; V gene: TRBV27; clone size: .; D gene: TRBD1; CDR3 protein: CASSPRGPGNTIYF; CDR3 DNA: TGTGCCAGCAGTCCCAGGGGGCCTGGAAACACCATATATTTT
J gene: TRBJ2-1; V gene: TRBV7-2; clone size: .; D gene: TRBD2; CDR3 protein: CASSPRTSGRGEQFF; CDR3 DNA: TGTGCCAGCAGCCCAAGGACTAGCGGGAGGGGTGAGCAGTTCTTC
J gene: TRBJ2-7; V gene: TRBV11-2; clone size: .; D gene: .; CDR3 protein: CASSLVLAPYLSYEQYF; CDR3 DNA: TGTGCCAGCAGCTTAGTACTAGCCCCATACCTTTCCTACGAGCAGTACTTC
J gene: TRBJ2-5; V gene: TRBV7-9; clone size: once; D gene: TRBD2; CDR3 protein: CASSLAPGLAGGQETQYF; CDR3 DNA: TGTGCCAGCAGCTTAGCACCCGGACTAGCGGGGGGCCAAGAGACCCAGTACTTC
J gene: TRBJ2-1; V gene: TRBV28; clone size: .; D gene: .; CDR3 protein: CASSATGTDRVLYNEQFF; CDR3 DNA: TGTGCCAGCAGTGCCACCGGGACTGACAGGGTCCTATACAATGAGCAGTTCTTC
J gene: TRBJ1-2; V gene: TRBV28; clone size: .; D gene: .; CDR3 protein: CASSLIPAGRTYGYTF; CDR3 DNA: TGTGCCAGCAGTCTTATTCCGGCAGGGAGGACCTATGGCTACACCTTC